The 23 T cell receptor beta chains below were found in one sample sequenced in a study of tumor T cells in aggressive B-cell lymphoma. Some clones are missing from TCRdb's copy, which holds only in-frame ones; the method was immunoSEQ multiplex PCR. The sample holds about 5,600 clones, approximately 86% seen once. Sequencing was carried out using tumor tissue. The receptors were gathered from an adult with diffuse large B cell lymphoma.

CDR3 sequence: CASSKGATEAFF. Written as DNA, the CDR3 is TGTGCCAGCAGCAAGGGGGCCACTGAAGCTTTCTTT. This chain uses TRBV5-4 with TRBJ1-1; the match to TRBD1 covers 7 bases. From germline, CDR1 is SGHNT and CDR2 YYREEE (reference sequence). CDR3 size: 12 residues. The V gene end was trimmed by 4 bases and the J gene end by 4 bases; junction bases not matched to a gene: 1.

This chain joins TRBV6-5 and TRBJ2-2; D is perhaps TRBD2 (6 bases). V was trimmed by 5 bases and J by 2 bases, leaving 9 bases between them. Germline V CDR1 and CDR2: MNHEY, SVGAGI. This CDR3 contains 14 residues. The CDR3 DNA is TGTGCCAGCAGTCGTGCGGGAAACACCGGGGAGCTGTTTTTT. Encoded protein: CASSRAGNTGELFF.

The rearrangement uses TRBV6-5 and TRBJ1-2; 10 positions match TRBD1. Germline-derived CDR1 and CDR2 are MNHEY and SVGAGI. The CDR3 spans 15 residues. With 2 bases clipped from V and 5 bases from J, the junction kept 5 bases outside the gene matches. The CDR3 region has the DNA TGTGCCAGCAGTTACACGGGACAGGGGAGGTATGGCTACACCTTC. Translation gives CASSYTGQGRYGYTF.

V usage is TRBV6-1 and J usage is TRBJ2-5, with no clear D. CDR3 length equals 13 residues. Germline CDR1 MNHNS, CDR2 SASEGT. The V end lost 0 bases, the J end lost 5 bases, and 7 bases lay between the germline ends. The CDR3 sequence: CASSEAIRETQYF. The CDR3 region has the DNA TGTGCCAGCAGTGAAGCGATCCGGGAGACCCAGTACTTC.

The rearrangement links TRBV11-3 to TRBJ2-3, with TRBD1 identical over 7 bases. Germline CDR1 reads SGHNT; CDR2 reads YENEEA. The CDR3 totals 15 residues. With V trimmed by 5 bases and J by 0 bases, 5 bases remained unmatched. The DNA for the CDR3 is TGTGCCAGCAGCGAACAGGGGTCTAGCACAGATACGCAGTATTTT. Translated, it gives CASSEQGSSTDTQYF.

The rearrangement links TRBV7-6 to TRBJ2-1; 10 bases match TRBD2. The germline CDR1 and CDR2 sequences are SGHVS and FNYEAQ. The CDR3 loop spans 16 amino acids. J lost 9 bases, V lost 1 base, and 9 bases had no gene match. CDR3 bases: TGTGCCAGCAGCTTAGAGTTTCTAGCGGGAGCGGGTGAGCAGTTCTTC. Translation: CASSLEFLAGAGEQFF. Complete variable domain (other parts from reference TRBV7-6 and TRBJ2-1): GAGVSQSPRYKVTKRGQDVALRCDPISGHVSLYWYRQALGQGPEFLTYFNYEAQQDKSGLPNDRFSAERPEGSISTLTIQRTEQRDSAMYRCASSLEFLAGAGEQFFGPGTRLTVL.

CDR3 bases: TGTGCCAGCAGTTGGGGACAGGGAACAGATACGCAGTATTTT. It specifies CASSWGQGTDTQYF. This chain joins TRBV6-6 and TRBJ2-3; 9 positions agree with TRBD1. The CDR3 spans 14 residues. Germline V lookup: CDR1 MNHNY, CDR2 SVGAGI (reference sequence). With 4 bases clipped from V and 3 bases from J, the junction kept 2 bases outside the gene matches.

This chain connects TRBV28 to TRBJ1-5; D is unclear. This CDR3 comprises 12 residues. Germline lookup yields CDR1 MDHEN and CDR2 SYDVKM. Trimming removed 6 bases from V and 4 bases from J, with 7 bases in between. Here the CDR3 reads CASRAANQPQHF. The CDR3 DNA follows: TGTGCCAGCAGGGCTGCTAATCAGCCCCAGCATTTT.

This clone has a single count. The chain uses TRBV5-1 and TRBJ1-4; TRBD1 is a possible D gene (6 bases). V lost 0 bases to trimming and J lost 4 bases, with 10 bases between them. This CDR3 contains 15 residues. Germline CDR1 reads SGHRS; CDR2 reads YFSETQ. For the CDR3, the DNA is TGCGCCAGCAGCTTGGCGACAGGCGTTAATGAAAAACTGTTTTTT. Its translation: CASSLATGVNEKLFF. The entire variable domain, with the rest obtained from reference TRBV5-1 and TRBJ1-4, is as follows: KAGVTQTPRYLIKTRGQQVTLSCSPISGHRSVSWYQQTPGQGLQFLFEYFSETQRNKGNFPGRFSGRQFSNSRSEMNVSTLELGDSALYLCASSLATGVNEKLFFGSGTQLSVL.

The chain combines TRBV5-4 with TRBJ1-2, with TRBD1 matching over 7 bases. The CDR3 is 18 amino acids. V was pared by 3 bases and J by 0 bases, with 14 bases of the junction left unmatched. The germline V gene has CDR1 SGHNT and CDR2 YYREEE (reference sequence). Written as DNA, the CDR3 is TGTGCCAGCAGCTCCCGACAGGGCATTAGCCTCCCTAACTATGGCTACACCTTC. Its protein is CASSSRQGISLPNYGYTF. Complete variable domain (other parts from reference TRBV5-4 and TRBJ1-2): ETGVTQSPTHLIKTRGQQVTLRCSSQSGHNTVSWYQQALGQGPQFIFQYYREEENGRGNFPPRFSGLQFPNYSSELNVNALELDDSALYLCASSSRQGISLPNYGYTFGSGTRLTVV.

This clone has just a few counts. The CDR3 is CASSLEQPRYF. The CDR3 DNA follows: TGTGCCAGCAGCTTAGAACAACCCCGGTACTTC. The chain carries TRBV13 and TRBJ2-7; no clear D gene. Per the germline V gene, CDR1 is PRHDT and CDR2 is FYEKMQ (reference sequence). V shed 1 base and J shed 12 bases, with 10 bases lying between them. CDR3 size: 11 residues.

J is TRBJ2-2 and V is TRBV7-2; tentative D call: TRBD2 (5 bases). From germline, CDR1 is SGHTA and CDR2 FQGNSA. The V gene lost 5 bases and the J gene lost 2 bases, with 18 bases spanning the gap. The CDR3 is 17 amino acids. This CDR3 reads CASSPRPPGSNTGELFF. The CDR3 region has the DNA TGTGCCAGCAGCCCCCGCCCCCCGGGATCTAACACCGGGGAGCTGTTTTTT.

The V call is TRBV4-1, the J call TRBJ2-7; 9 bases are a match to TRBD1. J gave up 0 bases and V 4 bases, and 10 bases lay outside the gene matches. Germline CDR1 reads MGHRA; CDR2 reads YSYEKL. This CDR3 spans 17 amino acids. CDR3 protein: CASSPQPGTGSSYEQYF. DNA of the CDR3: TGCGCCAGCAGCCCACAACCCGGGACAGGGAGCTCCTACGAGCAGTACTTC.

Only a few counts were recorded for this clone. The rearrangement uses TRBV27 and TRBJ2-2, with 14 bases aligning to TRBD2. V gave up 6 bases and J gave up 7 bases; unmatched junction bases: 4. Looked up from germline, CDR1 is MNHEY and CDR2 is SMNVEV (reference sequence). The CDR3 length is 15 residues. CDR3 loop: CASRRTSGRHGELFF. In nucleotides, the CDR3 is TGTGCCAGCAGGAGGACTAGCGGGAGGCACGGGGAGCTGTTTTTT.

The CDR3 DNA reads as TGCGCCAGCAGCCAAGATTACAGAAACTACGAGCAGTACTTC. Amino acid sequence: CASSQDYRNYEQYF. The chain uses TRBV4-1 and TRBJ2-7; no reliable D call. The CDR3 has 14 amino acids. The V and J ends lost 0 bases and 3 bases respectively, with 9 bases between them. Germline loops: CDR1 MGHRA, CDR2 YSYEKL.

CDR3 DNA: TGTGCCAGCTCGGACAGGCTGAACACTGAAGCTTTCTTT. Protein: CASSDRLNTEAFF. The chain couples TRBV27 to TRBJ1-1, with TRBD1 identical over 7 bases. Germline values: CDR1 MNHEY, CDR2 SMNVEV (reference sequence). The V segment lost 8 bases and the J segment 0 bases; nucleotides outside the gene matches: 3. The CDR3 runs to 13 residues.

The V and J genes are TRBV5-1 and TRBJ1-2; D call uncertain. Per the germline V gene, CDR1 is SGHRS and CDR2 is YFSETQ. This CDR3 contains 13 residues. Trimming removed 0 bases from V and 8 bases from J, with 11 bases in between. CDR3 region: CASSLADGEGYTF. Written as DNA, the CDR3 is TGCGCCAGCAGCTTGGCAGACGGGGAAGGCTACACCTTC. The full variable domain, completed using reference TRBV5-1 and TRBJ1-2, is KAGVTQTPRYLIKTRGQQVTLSCSPISGHRSVSWYQQTPGQGLQFLFEYFSETQRNKGNFPGRFSGRQFSNSRSEMNVSTLELGDSALYLCASSLADGEGYTFGSGTRLTVV.

The chain joins TRBV7-2 to TRBJ2-6; TRBD2 matches at 7 bases. Unmatched junction bases numbered 10, after V lost 2 bases and J lost 3 bases. This CDR3 is 18 amino acids long. Germline loops: CDR1 SGHTA, CDR2 FQGNSA. The CDR3 loop reads CASSLSFGLVGGANVLTF. CDR3 coding DNA: TGTGCCAGCAGCTTAAGTTTTGGACTAGTAGGTGGGGCCAACGTCCTGACTTTC. The full variable domain, in which reference TRBV7-2 and TRBJ2-6 provide the parts outside the CDR3, is GAGVSQSPSNKVTEKGKDVELRCDPISGHTALYWYRQSLGQGLEFLIYFQGNSAPDKSGLPSDRFSAERTGGSVSTLTIQRTQQEDSAVYLCASSLSFGLVGGANVLTFGAGSRLTVL.

For this clone: Compared with germline, one end of the junction differs, possibly owing to a read error. The chain has TRBV5-1 and TRBJ2-5; 8 bases are shared with TRBD1. Germline lookup yields CDR1 SGHRS and CDR2 YFSETQ. The CDR3 is made up of 14 amino acids. In nucleotides, the CDR3 is TGTGCCAGCAGCTTCGCAGGGGGCGAGAAGACCCAGTACTTC. Translation gives CASSFAGGEKTQYF.

The chain employs TRBV9 and TRBJ2-7, with TRBD2 matching over 14 bases. Per the germline V gene, CDR1 is SGDLS and CDR2 is YYNGEE. The V segment lost 7 bases and the J segment 5 bases; nucleotides outside the gene matches: 8. The CDR3 is 15 residues long. Written as DNA, the CDR3 is TGTGCCAGCTCGGGACTAGCGGGAGTTGCCGACGAGCAGTACTTC. Translated: CASSGLAGVADEQYF.

The chain joins TRBV7-9 to TRBJ2-1; D is ambiguous. V lost 8 bases, J lost 6 bases, and 17 bases lay in between. This CDR3 is 14 amino acids long. Germline V gene sequence: CDR1 SEHNR, CDR2 FQNEAQ (reference sequence). The CDR3, as DNA: TGTGCCAGCCCCTTGGCAGGCGAGAGCAATGAGCAGTTCTTC. It is translated as CASPLAGESNEQFF.

This clone has only a few counts. The rearrangement joins TRBV19 to TRBJ1-3; TRBD1 agrees at 9 bases. The V segment lost 6 bases and the J segment 5 bases; nucleotides outside the gene matches: 8. The CDR3 extends over 15 amino acids. The germline CDR1 and CDR2 sequences are LNHDA and SQIVND (reference sequence). DNA for the CDR3: TGTGCCAGTAGAGGACAGGGGCGTCTGAGAAACACCATATATTTT. It translates to CASRGQGRLRNTIYF.

The gene calls are TRBV28 and TRBJ1-2; weak D call: TRBD1 (5 bases). The CDR3 spans 13 residues. V was cut by 5 bases and J by 4 bases, with 11 bases left in between. CDR1 MDHEN and CDR2 SYDVKM come from the germline V gene. CDR3 coding DNA: TGTGCCAGCAGTGTGACAGACTTCTATGGCTACACCTTC. Translation gives CASSVTDFYGYTF.